Following are 10 T cell receptor beta chains from one sample sequenced in a study of shared clonotypes between healthy human individuals. The protocol was immunoSEQ multiplex PCR, while the TCRdb copy is restricted to in-frame clones and leaves out a portion. The sample records about 480,000 clones, nearly 80% being singletons. Sample: PBMCs. These receptors were collected from a woman between 40 and 55 years old in good health. Some clones in this sample may be carry-over from other donors' samples.

The chain couples TRBV27 to TRBJ2-7; D is unclear. Germline CDR1 is MNHEY and CDR2 is SMNVEV (reference sequence). The CDR3 is made up of 13 amino acids. V was clipped by 10 bases and J by 5 bases, with 18 bases between them. The DNA for the CDR3 is TGTGCCAACCCGAGGCCGTATTTCGACGAGCAGTACTTC. Translated, it gives CANPRPYFDEQYF.

The chain carries TRBV29-1 and TRBJ2-7; TRBD2 matches 7 bases. The CDR3 spans 13 residues. V gave up 4 bases and J gave up 4 bases; unmatched junction bases: 7. Germline assignment: CDR1 SQVTM and CDR2 ANQGSEA. The CDR3 sequence is CSVGGTTRYEQYF. The CDR3 coding sequence is TGCAGCGTTGGTGGGACTACTCGATACGAGCAGTACTTC.

The chain uses TRBV6-6 and TRBJ2-1, with 8 nucleotides matching TRBD1. This CDR3 is built from 15 residues. V shed 6 bases, J shed 8 bases, and the junction held 12 bases outside the gene matches. Germline V gives CDR1 MNHNY, CDR2 SVGAGI (reference sequence). The CDR3 DNA is TGTGCCAGCAGCAACCTAGCAACCAGGGGGCATGAGCAGTTCTTC. As protein: CASSNLATRGHEQFF.

This clone was recorded only once. V is TRBV6-4 and J is TRBJ1-1; possibly TRBD1 for D (5 bases). V was shortened by 4 bases and J by 5 bases, with 17 bases between the two germline ends. Germline V gene data show CDR1 as MRHNA and CDR2 as SNTAGT. The CDR3 consists of 15 residues. The CDR3 here is CASSAQGLKGTEAFF. The CDR3 DNA sequence: TGTGCCAGCAGTGCCCAGGGACTTAAGGGGACTGAAGCTTTCTTT.

This chain connects TRBV19 to TRBJ2-1, with unresolved D. Trimming stripped 6 bases from V and 4 bases from J, with 7 bases between. The CDR3 spans 12 residues. Germline CDR1 is LNHDA and CDR2 is SQIVND (reference sequence). CDR3 coding DNA: TGTGCCAGTAGCGAAGCTTACAATGAGCAGTTCTTC. Protein product: CASSEAYNEQFF.

In its sample, this clone was seen once. The V gene is TRBV29-1, the J gene TRBJ2-7; 9 bases agree with TRBD1. Germline V gene lookup returns CDR1 SQVTM and CDR2 ANQGSEA. V shed 6 bases, J shed 3 bases, and the junction held 6 bases outside the gene matches. The CDR3 extends over 13 amino acids. CDR3 protein: CSVRQGGSYEQYF. As DNA, the CDR3 is TGCAGCGTACGACAGGGGGGTAGCTACGAGCAGTACTTC.

The chain combines TRBV9 with TRBJ1-2; D is unclear. CDR3 length equals 15 residues. CDR1 and CDR2 from the germline V gene are SGDLS and YYNGEE. The V end lost 0 bases, the J end lost 4 bases, and 13 bases lay between the germline ends. The CDR3 DNA is TGTGCCAGCAGCGTAGAAGCCGGGGTCCCCTATGGCTACACCTTC. Its translation: CASSVEAGVPYGYTF.

V usage is TRBV10-3 and J usage is TRBJ2-2; a weak D match, TRBD2 (5 bases). The germline V and J ends were trimmed by 5 bases and 5 bases, with 18 bases remaining between them. Germline V lookup: CDR1 ENHRY, CDR2 SYGVKD. The CDR3 length is 16 residues. The CDR3 reads CAISSPAEGWTGELFF. CDR3 DNA sequence: TGTGCCATCAGTAGCCCTGCCGAGGGCTGGACCGGGGAGCTGTTTTTT.

The rearrangement uses TRBV7-8 and TRBJ2-1, with D perhaps TRBD1 or TRBD2 (5 bases each). The CDR3 sequence is 16 residues long. V was clipped by 5 bases and J by 7 bases, with 21 bases between them. Germline assignment: CDR1 SGHVS and CDR2 FQNEAQ. CDR3 region: CASSLRPGPPTNEQFF. The CDR3 nucleotides read TGTGCCAGCAGCCTCAGACCGGGACCCCCGACGAATGAGCAGTTCTTC.

The rearrangement joins TRBV7-8 to TRBJ2-1, with TRBD2 matching over 7 bases. Germline CDR1 reads SGHVS; CDR2 reads FQNEAQ. The CDR3 loop spans 14 amino acids. J gave up 0 bases and V 6 bases, and 2 bases lay outside the gene matches. In nucleotides, the CDR3 is TGTGCCAGCAGTGGCGGGAGCTCCTACAATGAGCAGTTCTTC. Its protein is CASSGGSSYNEQFF.